The count of the clone carrying this TCR beta chain is one. As yet, its antigen is unknown. This entry comes from a study of cytomegalovirus exposure and HLA in healthy donors. Study-wide results and limits: HLA alleles were associated with 18,000 or so TCR beta sequences in a later analysis at 0.05 false discovery rate. Rare sequences made up most TCRs, while some public TCRs were found in many donors. What a later analysis reportedly showed was that an Asian-associated ancestry cluster had fewer N-insertions than the approximately 700-donor mean.

With V trimmed by 1 base and J by 8 bases, 10 bases remained unmatched. There are 16 residues in the CDR3. Per the germline V gene, CDR1 is LGHNT and CDR2 is FRNRAP. Primers: 60 Vbeta forward and 13 Jbeta reverse. Some clones are missing from TCRdb's copy, which holds only in-frame ones; the method was immunoSEQ multiplex PCR. Found here are under 150,000 clones, roughly 80% of them singletons; the top ten hold more than 0.75%. This receptor was identified in a man in his late teens or twenties in good health and CMV-seronegative. The material sequenced was PBMCs. The rearrangement uses TRBV12-5 and TRBJ1-4, with 7 bases lining up with TRBD1. The CDR3 sequence is CASGLAETGIYEKLFF. CDR3 bases: TGTGCTAGTGGTTTGGCAGAGACAGGGATCTACGAAAAACTGTTTTTT. The entire variable domain, with the rest obtained from reference TRBV12-5 and TRBJ1-4, is as follows: DARVTQTPRHKVTEMGQEVTMRCQPILGHNTVFWYRQTMMQGLELLAYFRNRAPLDDSGMPKDRFSAEMPDATLATLKIQPSEPRDSAVYFCASGLAETGIYEKLFFGSGTQLSVL.